This section outlines one TCR beta chain sequence together with its context. The antigen remains unidentified. The method was immunoSEQ multiplex PCR; TCRdb's version includes in-frame clones alone and lacks a portion of them. The sample shows under 150,000 clones, about 90% of them seen only once. The sample comes from a study of T cell responses to AZD1222 COVID-19 vaccine. Study observations and caveats: CD4 TCRs associated with vaccination spanned spike, dominating at 160-218 and 743-854. The number of AZD1222 recipients seropositive at baseline was only 5 to 7. Spike-specific TCR breadth and depth were elevated following two AZD1222 doses.

The CDR3 loop spans 12 amino acids. Trimming cost V 4 bases and J 4 bases, with 8 bases left between them. The germline V gene encodes CDR1 GTSNPN and CDR2 SVGIG (reference sequence). Recipients boosted at about 4 weeks or about 12 weeks are pooled. The chain carries TRBV30 and TRBJ1-5; D is unclear. The receptor comes from an adult who received the AZD1222 COVID-19 vaccine. The sample consisted of peripheral blood, taken 28 days after the second AZD1222 dose. CDR3 DNA: TGTGCCTGGAACGAGGGTAATCAGCCCCAGCATTTT. Protein: CAWNEGNQPQHF.